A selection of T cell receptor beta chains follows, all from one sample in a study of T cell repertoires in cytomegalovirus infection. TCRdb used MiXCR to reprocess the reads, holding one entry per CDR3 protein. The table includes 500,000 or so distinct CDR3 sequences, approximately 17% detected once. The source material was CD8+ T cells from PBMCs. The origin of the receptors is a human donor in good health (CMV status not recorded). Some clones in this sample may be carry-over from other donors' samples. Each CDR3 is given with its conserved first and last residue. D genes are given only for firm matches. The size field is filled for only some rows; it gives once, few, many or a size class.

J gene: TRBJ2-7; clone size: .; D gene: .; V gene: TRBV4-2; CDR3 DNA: TGTGCCAGCAGCCAAGATCGTGAAGGGACCTACGAGCAGTACTTC; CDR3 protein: CASSQDREGTYEQYF
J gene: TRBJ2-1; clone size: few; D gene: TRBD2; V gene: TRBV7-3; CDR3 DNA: TGTGCCAGCAGCTTAATAGAGGGACTAGCGGACAATGAGCAGTTCTTC; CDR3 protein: CASSLIEGLADNEQFF
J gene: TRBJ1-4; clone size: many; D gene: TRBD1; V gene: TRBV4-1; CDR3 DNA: TGCGCCAGCAGCCGAGATACAGGGGATGAAAAACTGTTTTTT; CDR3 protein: CASSRDTGDEKLFF
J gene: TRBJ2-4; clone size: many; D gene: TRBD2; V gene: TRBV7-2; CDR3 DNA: TGTGCCAGCAGCTCTTTAGCGGGGGGGCTAGCCAAAAACATTCAGTACTTC; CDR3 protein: CASSSLAGGLAKNIQYF
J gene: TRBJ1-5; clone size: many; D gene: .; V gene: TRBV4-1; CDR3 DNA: TGCGCCAGCAGCCAAGATCATGCAGAACGGCGTCAGCCCCAGCATTTT; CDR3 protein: CASSQDHAERRQPQHF
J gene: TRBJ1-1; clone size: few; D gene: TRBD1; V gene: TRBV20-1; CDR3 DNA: TGCAGTGCTAGAGATAAAGGGACAGGGGGGGGATTAACTGAAGCTTTCTTT; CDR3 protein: CSARDKGTGGGLTEAFF
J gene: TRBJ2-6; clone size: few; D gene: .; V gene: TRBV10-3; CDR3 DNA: TGTGCCATCAGTCCCCCACAGGGAAGGCCCCGCTCTGGGGCCAACGTCCTGACTTTC; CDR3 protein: CAISPPQGRPRSGANVLTF
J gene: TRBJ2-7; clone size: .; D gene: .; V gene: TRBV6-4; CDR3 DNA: TGTGCCAGCAGTAGGGACTTAGGGGGGTACGAGCAGTACTTC; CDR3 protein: CASSRDLGGYEQYF
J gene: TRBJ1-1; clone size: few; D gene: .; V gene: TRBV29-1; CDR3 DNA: TGCAGCGTGGGGACCGCATTTATGAACACTGAAGCTTTCTTT; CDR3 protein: CSVGTAFMNTEAFF
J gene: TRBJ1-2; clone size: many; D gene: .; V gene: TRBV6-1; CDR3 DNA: TGTGCCAGCAGTGAAGCGAGACCGGCGCCAGACTATGGCTACACCTTC; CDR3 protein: CASSEARPAPDYGYTF
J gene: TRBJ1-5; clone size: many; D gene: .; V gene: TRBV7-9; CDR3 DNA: TGTGCCAGCACCCTCGCGGGGACCAATCAGCCCCAGCATTTT; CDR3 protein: CASTLAGTNQPQHF
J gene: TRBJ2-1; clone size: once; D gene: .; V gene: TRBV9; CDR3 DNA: TGTGCCAGCAGCGCCCCGTTGCTGGAAGATGAGCAGTTCTTC; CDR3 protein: CASSAPLLEDEQFF
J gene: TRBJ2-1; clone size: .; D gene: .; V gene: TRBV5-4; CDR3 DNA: TGTGCCAGCAGCTTGGGTTCAGGACAGAGGTACAATGAGCAGTTCTTC; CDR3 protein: CASSLGSGQRYNEQFF
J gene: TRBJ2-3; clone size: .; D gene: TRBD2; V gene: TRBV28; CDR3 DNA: TGTGCCAGCAGTTTGGGGGGGAGGGCGGCGGATACGCAGTATTTT; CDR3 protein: CASSLGGRAADTQYF
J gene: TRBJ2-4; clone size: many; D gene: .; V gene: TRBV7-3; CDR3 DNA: TGTGCCAGCAGGGACGGAGCCAAAAACATTCAGTACTTC; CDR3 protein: CASRDGAKNIQYF
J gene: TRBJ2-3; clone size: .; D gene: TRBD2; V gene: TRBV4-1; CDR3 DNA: TGCGCCAGCAATCTAGCGGGGGGGCCCACAGATACGCAGTATTTT; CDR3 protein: CASNLAGGPTDTQYF
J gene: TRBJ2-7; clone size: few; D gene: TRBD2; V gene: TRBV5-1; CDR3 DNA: TGCGCCAGCAGCTTAACTAGCGGAGACACCTACGAGCAGTACTTC; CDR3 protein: CASSLTSGDTYEQYF
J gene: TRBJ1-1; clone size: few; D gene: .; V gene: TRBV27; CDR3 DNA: TGTGCCAGCAGTTTATCCTCAATGAACACTGAAGCTTTCTTT; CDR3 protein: CASSLSSMNTEAFF
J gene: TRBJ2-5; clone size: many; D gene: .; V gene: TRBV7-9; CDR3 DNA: TGTGCCTCTCGAGAAGGAGGAGGACAAGAGACCCAGTACTTC; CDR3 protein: CASREGGGQETQYF
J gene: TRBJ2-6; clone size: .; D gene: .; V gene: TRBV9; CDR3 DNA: TGTGCCAGCAGCGTAGCTGTGGGAGAAGGGTTCTCTGGGGCCAACGTCCTGACTTTC; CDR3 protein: CASSVAVGEGFSGANVLTF
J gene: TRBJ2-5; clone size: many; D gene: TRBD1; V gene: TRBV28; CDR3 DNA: TGTGCCAGCAGTTTCCCGGGACAGCAAGAGACCCAGTACTTC; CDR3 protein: CASSFPGQQETQYF
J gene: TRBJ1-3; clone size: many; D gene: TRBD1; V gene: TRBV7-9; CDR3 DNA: TGTGCCAGCAGCGGGGACAGGGGCGGAAACACCATATATTTT; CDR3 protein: CASSGDRGGNTIYF
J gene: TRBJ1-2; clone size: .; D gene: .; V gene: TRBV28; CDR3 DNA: TGTGCCAGCAGCCACGACAGCCGGAATGGCTACACCTTC; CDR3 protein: CASSHDSRNGYTF
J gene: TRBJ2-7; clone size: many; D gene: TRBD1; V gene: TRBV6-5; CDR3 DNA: TGTGCCAGCAGACTATCCCGGACAGGGCTCCGCGAGCAGTACTTC; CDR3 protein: CASRLSRTGLREQYF
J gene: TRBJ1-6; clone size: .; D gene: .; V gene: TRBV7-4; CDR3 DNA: TGTGCCAGCAGCTTACAGGTCTATCAGTCATCCCTCCACTTT; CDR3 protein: CASSLQVYQSSLHF
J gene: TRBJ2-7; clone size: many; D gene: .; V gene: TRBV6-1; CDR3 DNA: TGTGCCAGCTCCGGGGCCCAGTCCTACGAGCAGTACTTC; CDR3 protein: CASSGAQSYEQYF
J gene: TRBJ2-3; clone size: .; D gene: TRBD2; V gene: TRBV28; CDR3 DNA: TGTGCCAGCAGTCCCCAAGGACTAGCGGGCACAGATACGCAGTATTTT; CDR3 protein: CASSPQGLAGTDTQYF
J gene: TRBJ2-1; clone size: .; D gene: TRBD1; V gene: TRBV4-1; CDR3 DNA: TGCGCCAGCAGCCAAGATCCGACAGGGGAATTCTCCTACAATGAGCAGTTCTTC; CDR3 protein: CASSQDPTGEFSYNEQFF
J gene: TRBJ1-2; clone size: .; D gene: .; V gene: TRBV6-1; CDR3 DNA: TGTGCCAGCAGTCCGCGGCCAGCCGTTACTCCTAACTATGGCTACACCTTC; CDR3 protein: CASSPRPAVTPNYGYTF
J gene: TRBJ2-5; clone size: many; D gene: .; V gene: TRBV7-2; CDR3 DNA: TGTGCCAGCAGTCGCCCGAGGGAGACCCAGACCCAGTACTTC; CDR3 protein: CASSRPRETQTQYF
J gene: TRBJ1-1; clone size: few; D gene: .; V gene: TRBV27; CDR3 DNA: TGTGCCAGCAGTCCTCACGACAGATTGAACACTGAAGCTTTCTTT; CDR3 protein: CASSPHDRLNTEAFF
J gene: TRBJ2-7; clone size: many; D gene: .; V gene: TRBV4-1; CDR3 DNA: TGCGCCAGCAGCCAAGAGACTGGCGACGAGCAGTACTTC; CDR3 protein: CASSQETGDEQYF
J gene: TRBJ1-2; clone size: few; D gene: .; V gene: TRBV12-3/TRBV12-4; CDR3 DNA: TGTGCCAGCAGTTTAGGAGGGTCCCCTAACTATGGCTACACCTTC; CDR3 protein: CASSLGGSPNYGYTF
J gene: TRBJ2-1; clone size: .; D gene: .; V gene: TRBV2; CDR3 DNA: TGTGCCAGCAGCTCCGGGGCTAGCGAGATCAATGAGCAGTTCTTC; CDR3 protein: CASSSGASEINEQFF
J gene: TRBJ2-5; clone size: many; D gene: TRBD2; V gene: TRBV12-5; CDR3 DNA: TGTGCTAGTGTTTGGGAAACGGCGGGGGAAGAGACCCAGTACTTC; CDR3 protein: CASVWETAGEETQYF
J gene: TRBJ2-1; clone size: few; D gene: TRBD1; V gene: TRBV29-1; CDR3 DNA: TGCAGCGTAACAGGGGCCATTTACAATGAGCAGTTCTTC; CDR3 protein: CSVTGAIYNEQFF
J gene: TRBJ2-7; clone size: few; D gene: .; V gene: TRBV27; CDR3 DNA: TGTGCCAGCAGTCTCGAACGGGAAGCCTACGAGCAGTACTTC; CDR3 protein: CASSLEREAYEQYF
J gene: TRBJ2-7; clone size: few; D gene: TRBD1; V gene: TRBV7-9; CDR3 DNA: TGTGCCAGCAGCTTAGAGCCCTCAGGGGGCAGCGACGAGCAGTACTTC; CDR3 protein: CASSLEPSGGSDEQYF
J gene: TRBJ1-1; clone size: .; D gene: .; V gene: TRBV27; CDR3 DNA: TGTGCCAGCAGTTTATCCTTTCCCTTCCCCGAAGCTTTCTTT; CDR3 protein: CASSLSFPFPEAFF
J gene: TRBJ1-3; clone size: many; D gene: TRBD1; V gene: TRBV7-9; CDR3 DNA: TGTGCCAGCAGCTCGGGGACAGGCCGCTCTGGAAACACCATATATTTT; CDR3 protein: CASSSGTGRSGNTIYF
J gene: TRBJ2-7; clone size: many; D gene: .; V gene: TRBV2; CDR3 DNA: TGTGCCAGCAGTGAATTTAGGGGCAGTAGTCTCGAGCAGTACTTC; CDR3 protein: CASSEFRGSSLEQYF
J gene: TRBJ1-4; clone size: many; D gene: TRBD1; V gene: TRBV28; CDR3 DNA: TGTGCCAGCAGTTTAAGGACAGGGGGCGGTGAAAAACTGTTTTTT; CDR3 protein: CASSLRTGGGEKLFF
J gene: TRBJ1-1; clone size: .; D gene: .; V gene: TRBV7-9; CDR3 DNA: TGTGCAAGCAGCTCACCACCGCGGGCAGGGTTGACTGAATCTTTCTTT; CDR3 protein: CASSSPPRAGLTESFF
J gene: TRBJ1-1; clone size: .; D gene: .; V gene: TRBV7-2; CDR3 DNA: TGTGCAAGCAGCTTCGACTTGGGGGACACTGAAGCTTTCTTT; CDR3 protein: CASSFDLGDTEAFF